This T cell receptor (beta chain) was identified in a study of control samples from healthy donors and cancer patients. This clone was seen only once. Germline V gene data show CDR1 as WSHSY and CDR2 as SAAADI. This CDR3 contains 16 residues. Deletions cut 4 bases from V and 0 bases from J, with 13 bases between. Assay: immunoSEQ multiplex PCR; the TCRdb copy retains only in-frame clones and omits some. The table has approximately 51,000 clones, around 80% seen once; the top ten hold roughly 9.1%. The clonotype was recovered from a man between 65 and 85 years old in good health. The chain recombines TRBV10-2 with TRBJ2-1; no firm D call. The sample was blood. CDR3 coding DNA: TGCGCCAGCAGTGTGGATCCCTGGAGCTCCTACAATGAGCAGTTCTTC. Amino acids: CASSVDPWSSYNEQFF.